This T cell receptor (beta chain) was captured by sequencing in a study of identical twins. This clonotype was counted a few times. TCRdb re-called the 5' RACE reads with MiXCR, one entry per CDR3 protein. Among some 590,000 distinct CDR3 sequences listed, over 8.5% were seen once. Germline V CDR1 and CDR2: LNHNV, YYDKDF (reference sequence). The CDR3 is 16 residues long. V lost 5 bases and J 4 bases, leaving 18 bases between the germline ends. The same specimen was also included in a second study, on yellow fever vaccine responses in identical twins.

Sequences were obtained from PBMCs. The chain recombines TRBV15 with TRBJ1-3; no reliable D call. This TCR derives from a woman aged 18-30 years in good health. The CDR3 DNA reads as TGTGCCACCAGCTCGCACCTCAGCAGGTTCGGAAACACCATATATTTT. Its translation is CATSSHLSRFGNTIYF.